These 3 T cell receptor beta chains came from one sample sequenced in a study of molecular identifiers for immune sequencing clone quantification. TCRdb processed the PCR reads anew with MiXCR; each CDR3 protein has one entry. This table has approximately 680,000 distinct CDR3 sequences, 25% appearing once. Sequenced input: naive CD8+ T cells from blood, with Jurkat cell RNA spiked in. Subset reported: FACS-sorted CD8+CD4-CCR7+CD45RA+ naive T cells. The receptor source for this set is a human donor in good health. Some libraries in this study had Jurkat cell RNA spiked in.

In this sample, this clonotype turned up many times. The CDR3 sequence is CASSNTVQGAADTEAFF. DNA for the CDR3: TGTGCCAGCAGTAACACTGTACAGGGGGCGGCTGACACTGAAGCTTTCTTT. This chain joins TRBV6-2 or TRBV6-3 and TRBJ1-1, with 9 positions matching TRBD1. J lost 3 bases, V lost 5 bases, and 13 bases had no gene match. CDR3 length: 17 residues. CDR1 is MNHEY, CDR2 SVGEGT, per germline.

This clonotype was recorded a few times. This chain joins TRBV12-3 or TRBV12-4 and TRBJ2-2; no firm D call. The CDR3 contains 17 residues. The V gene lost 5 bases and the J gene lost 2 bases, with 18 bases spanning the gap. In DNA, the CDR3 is TGTGCCAGCAGTACACTCATGGGCGGCGCAAACACCGGGGAGCTGTTTTTT. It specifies CASSTLMGGANTGELFF.

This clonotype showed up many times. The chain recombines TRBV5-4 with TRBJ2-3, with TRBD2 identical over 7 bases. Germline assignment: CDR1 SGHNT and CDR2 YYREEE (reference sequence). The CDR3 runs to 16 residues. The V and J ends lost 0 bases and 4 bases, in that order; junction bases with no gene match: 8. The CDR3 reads CASSLVGGGPSDTQYF. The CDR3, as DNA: TGTGCCAGCAGCTTGGTTGGGGGAGGGCCATCAGATACGCAGTATTTT.